This is a list of T cell receptor beta chains from one sample in a study of blood T cell repertoires in COVID-19. Repertoires were generated with immunoSEQ multiplex PCR, while TCRdb's copy carries only in-frame clones and drops some. The data show 60,000 to 75,000 clones, around 86% seen once. The material sequenced was peripheral blood. These receptors were collected from a man aged 45-65 years with active COVID-19. Both conserved end residues are part of each CDR3. D genes are given only for firm matches. A clone size is listed for some rows: how often the clone was seen (once, few, many), or a class if it is expanded.

D gene	clone size	J gene	V gene	CDR3 protein	CDR3 DNA
TRBD1	.	TRBJ1-3	TRBV19	CASSIDRDNSGNTIYF	TGTGCCAGTAGTATCGACAGGGATAACTCTGGAAACACCATATATTTT
.	.	TRBJ1-2	TRBV29-1	CSVGWGANYGYTF	TGCAGCGTTGGATGGGGAGCTAACTATGGCTACACCTTC
.	.	TRBJ2-1	TRBV19	CASSSWAADNEQFF	TGTGCCAGTAGCTCTTGGGCAGCGGACAATGAGCAGTTCTTC
TRBD2	.	TRBJ2-1	TRBV5-5	CASSRMGGRTYNEQFF	TGTGCCAGCAGCCGAATGGGCGGGAGGACCTACAATGAGCAGTTCTTC
.	few	TRBJ1-2	TRBV12-3/TRBV12-4	CASGRGSFYGYTF	TGTGCCAGCGGACGTGGGAGCTTCTATGGCTACACCTTC
.	.	TRBJ1-2	TRBV6-5	CASSQAANYGYTF	TGTGCCAGCAGTCAGGCAGCTAACTATGGCTACACCTTC
.	.	TRBJ1-2	TRBV9	CASSAGLGFNYGYTF	TGTGCCAGCAGCGCAGGCCTTGGGTTTAACTATGGCTACACCTTC
.	.	TRBJ1-1	TRBV6-4	CASSDSHLNTEAFF	TGTGCCAGCAGTGACAGCCACCTGAACACTGAAGCTTTCTTT
.	.	TRBJ2-1	TRBV12-3/TRBV12-4	CASSLTYNEQFF	TGTGCCAGCAGTTTGACTTACAATGAGCAGTTCTTC
.	.	TRBJ1-1	TRBV7-3	CASSLIPVESQGNTEAFF	TGTGCCAGCAGCTTAATCCCCGTTGAGTCCCAGGGAAACACTGAAGCTTTCTTT
.	.	TRBJ2-2	TRBV28	CASSFSGLNTGELFF	TGTGCCAGCAGTTTCAGCGGGTTGAACACCGGGGAGCTGTTTTTT
TRBD1	.	TRBJ2-4	TRBV28	CASSSSGQGRGWGKNIQYF	TGTGCCAGCAGTTCCTCGGGACAGGGAAGGGGATGGGGCAAAAACATTCAGTACTTC
.	.	TRBJ2-7	TRBV5-1	CASSFARQDLQYF	TGCGCCAGCAGCTTCGCCAGGCAGGATCTCCAGTACTTC
TRBD1	once	TRBJ2-1	TRBV6-2/TRBV6-3	CASSYRDSNEQFF	TGTGCCAGCAGTTACCGGGACAGCAATGAGCAGTTCTTC
.	.	TRBJ2-2	TRBV21-1	CASSCRGLGSTGELFF	TGTGCCAGCAGTTGCCGGGGCCTCGGGAGCACCGGGGAGCTGTTTTTT
.	.	TRBJ1-5	TRBV12-5	CASGLSRQDFYSNQPQHF	TGTGCTAGTGGTTTGTCGAGACAGGACTTTTATAGCAATCAGCCCCAGCATTTT